Given below is one T cell receptor (beta chain) in context. The CDR3 runs 11 residues. Germline V gene sequence: CDR1 SGHDN, CDR2 FVKESK. One entry per CDR3 protein results from TCRdb running MiXCR on the PCR reads. There are roughly 16,000 distinct CDR3 sequences in the sample; around 52% occur only once, and about 30% lies in the top ten. This specimen belongs to a study of CD4 and CD8 cells across lung adenocarcinoma regions. The patients had localized lung adenocarcinoma, a non-small cell subtype. Specimen: CD8+ T cells from the center of a lung tumor. The gene calls are TRBV14 and TRBJ2-5; D uncertain. The DNA end is more similar to TRBJ2-7, so the J call may be wrong. The clonotype originates from a female donor with lung adenocarcinoma. The CD4 and CD8 labels of this study may be unreliable. The CDR3 DNA follows: TGTGCCAGCAGCCGATCCTACGAGCAGTACTTC. Residues: CASSRSYEQYF.